The sample holds one count of the clone carrying this TCR beta chain. As yet, its antigen is unknown. The junction differs from germline at one of its ends, possibly a read error. The record originates from a study of immune evolution from preneoplasia to lung adenocarcinoma. Study-wide context: HLA loss of heterozygosity: 7% AIS, more than 14% MIA, about 35% ADC, none AAH.

The CDR3 has 15 amino acids. In germline, CDR1 is SGHAT, CDR2 FQNNGV. TCRdb keeps only in-frame clones here, not all; method: immunoSEQ multiplex PCR. The sample lists about 8,100 clones, 75% to 85% occurring once. Study-wide results and caveats: Normal lung had the highest top T cell clone frequencies.

This clonotype was sampled from a person aged 65 to 79 with lung adenocarcinoma. The sample was FFPE minimally invasive lung adenocarcinoma tissue. The chain employs TRBV11-2 and TRBJ2-7; a weak D match, TRBD2 (6 bases). The DNA of the CDR3 is TGTGTCAGCAGCTCCCTGATAGCGGTAACCTACGAGCAGTACTTC. Its translation: CVSSSLIAVTYEQYF.